The present T cell receptor (beta chain) was sequenced within a study of T cells in narcolepsy. Whole-study context: Enrolled donors included narcolepsy type 1 or type 2 patients and healthy controls.

Data came from immunoSEQ multiplex PCR; TCRdb stores just in-frame clones and leaves some out. Of under 30,000 clones listed, under 85% were seen once; the top ten hold about 0.9%. The clonotype was recovered from a human donor with narcolepsy. The sequencing input was CD45RA- memory CD4+ T cells from PBMCs.

In DNA form, the CDR3 reads TGTGCCAGCAGCGTAGAAATGATGGGGCCAAGAGCTGAAGCTTTCTTT. Its protein product is CASSVEMMGPRAEAFF. The rearrangement uses TRBV9 and TRBJ1-1; a possible D gene is TRBD1 (5 bases). In germline, CDR1 is SGDLS, CDR2 YYNGEE. V gave up 0 bases and J gave up 6 bases, with 18 bases separating them. The CDR3 is made up of 16 amino acids. Combining the CDR3 with reference TRBV9 and TRBJ1-1 gives the whole variable domain DSGVTQTPKHLITATGQRVTLRCSPRSGDLSVYWYQQSLDQGLQFLIQYYNGEERAKGNILERFSAQQFPDLHSELNLSSLELGDSALYFCASSVEMMGPRAEAFFGQGTRLTVV.